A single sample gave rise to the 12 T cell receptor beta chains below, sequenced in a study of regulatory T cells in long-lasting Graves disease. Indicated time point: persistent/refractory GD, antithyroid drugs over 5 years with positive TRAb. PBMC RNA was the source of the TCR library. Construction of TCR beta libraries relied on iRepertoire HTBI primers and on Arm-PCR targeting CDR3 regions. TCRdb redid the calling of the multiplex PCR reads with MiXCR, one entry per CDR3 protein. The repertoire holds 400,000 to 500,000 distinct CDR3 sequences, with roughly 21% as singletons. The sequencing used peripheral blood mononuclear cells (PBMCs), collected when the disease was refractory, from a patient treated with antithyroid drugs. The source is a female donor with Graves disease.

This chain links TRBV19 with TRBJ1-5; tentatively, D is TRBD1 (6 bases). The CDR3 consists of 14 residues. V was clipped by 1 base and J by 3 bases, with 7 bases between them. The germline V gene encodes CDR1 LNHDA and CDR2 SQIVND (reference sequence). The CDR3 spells CASSIGDTNQPQHF. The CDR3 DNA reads TGTGCCAGTAGTATAGGGGACACCAATCAGCCCCAGCATTTT.

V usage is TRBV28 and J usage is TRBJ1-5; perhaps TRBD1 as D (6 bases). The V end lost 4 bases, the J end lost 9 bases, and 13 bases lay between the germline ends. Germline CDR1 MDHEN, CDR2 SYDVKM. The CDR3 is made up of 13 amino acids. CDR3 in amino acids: CASSSTGPGPQHF. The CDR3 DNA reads TGTGCCAGCAGTTCGACAGGCCCCGGGCCCCAGCATTTT.

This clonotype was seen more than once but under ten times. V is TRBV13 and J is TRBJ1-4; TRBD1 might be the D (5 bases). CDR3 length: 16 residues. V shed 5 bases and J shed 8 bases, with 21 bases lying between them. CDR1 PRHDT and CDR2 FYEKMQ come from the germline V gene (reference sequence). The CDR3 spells CASSAAAPGTAEKLFF. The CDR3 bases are TGTGCCAGCAGCGCAGCCGCACCTGGGACCGCAGAAAAACTGTTTTTT.

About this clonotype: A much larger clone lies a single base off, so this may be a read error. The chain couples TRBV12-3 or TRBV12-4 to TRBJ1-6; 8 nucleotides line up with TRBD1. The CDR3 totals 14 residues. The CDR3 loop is CASSTGGYNPPLHF. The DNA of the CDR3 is TGTGCCAGCAGTACAGGGGGATATAATCCACCCCTCCACTTT.

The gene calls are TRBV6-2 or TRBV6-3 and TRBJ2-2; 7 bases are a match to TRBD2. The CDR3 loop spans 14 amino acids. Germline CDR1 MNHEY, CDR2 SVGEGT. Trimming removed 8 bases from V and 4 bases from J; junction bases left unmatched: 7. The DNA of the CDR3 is TGTGCCAGCCGGGTTGCTAGCGGCACCGGGGAGCTGTTTTTT. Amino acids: CASRVASGTGELFF.

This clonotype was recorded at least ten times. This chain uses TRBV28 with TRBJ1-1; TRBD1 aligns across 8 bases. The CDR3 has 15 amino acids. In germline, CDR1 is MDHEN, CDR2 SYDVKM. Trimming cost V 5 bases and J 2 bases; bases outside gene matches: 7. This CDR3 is CASSIEQGVNTEAFF. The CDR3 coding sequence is TGTGCCAGCAGTATAGAACAGGGGGTAAACACTGAAGCTTTCTTT.

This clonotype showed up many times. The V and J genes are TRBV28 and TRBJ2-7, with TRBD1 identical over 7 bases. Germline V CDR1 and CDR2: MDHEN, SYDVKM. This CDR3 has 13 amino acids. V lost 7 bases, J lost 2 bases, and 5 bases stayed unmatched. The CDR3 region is CASNQGQTYEQYF. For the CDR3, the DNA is TGTGCCAGCAATCAGGGACAGACCTACGAGCAGTACTTC.

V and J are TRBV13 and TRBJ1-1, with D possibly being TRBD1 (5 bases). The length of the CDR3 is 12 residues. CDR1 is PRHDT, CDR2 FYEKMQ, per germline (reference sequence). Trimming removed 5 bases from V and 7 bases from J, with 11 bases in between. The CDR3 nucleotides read TGTGCCAGCAGCGCTGGGGGGAATGAAGCTTTCTTT. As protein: CASSAGGNEAFF.

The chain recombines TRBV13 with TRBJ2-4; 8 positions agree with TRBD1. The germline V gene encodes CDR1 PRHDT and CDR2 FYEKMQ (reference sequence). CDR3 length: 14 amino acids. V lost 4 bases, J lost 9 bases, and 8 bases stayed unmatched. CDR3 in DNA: TGTGCCAGCAGCTCCGGACAGGGTGGGCGCATTCAGTACTTC. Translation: CASSSGQGGRIQYF.

The CDR3 DNA is TGTGCCAGCAGCCCCCTAGAGCTACCCGGGGGGAAGCAGTTCTTC. This gives the protein CASSPLELPGGKQFF. The V call is TRBV7-9, the J call TRBJ2-1; 7 bases map to TRBD2. The trim removed 5 bases at V and 11 bases at J, leaving 15 bases unmatched. This CDR3 is built from 15 residues. Germline V gives CDR1 SEHNR, CDR2 FQNEAQ (reference sequence). Full variable domain (outside the CDR3, taken from reference TRBV7-9 and TRBJ2-1): DTGVSQNPRHKITKRGQNVTFRCDPISEHNRLYWYRQTLGQGPEFLTYFQNEAQLEKSRLLSDRFSAERPKGSFSTLEIQRTEQGDSAMYLCASSPLELPGGKQFFGPGTRLTVL.

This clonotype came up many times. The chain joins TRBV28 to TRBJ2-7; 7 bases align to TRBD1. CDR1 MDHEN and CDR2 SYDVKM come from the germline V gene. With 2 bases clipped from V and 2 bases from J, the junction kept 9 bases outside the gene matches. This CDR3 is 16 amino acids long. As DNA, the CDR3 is TGTGCCAGCAGTTTACCGCCGGGACAGATAACCTACGAGCAGTACTTC. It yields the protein CASSLPPGQITYEQYF.

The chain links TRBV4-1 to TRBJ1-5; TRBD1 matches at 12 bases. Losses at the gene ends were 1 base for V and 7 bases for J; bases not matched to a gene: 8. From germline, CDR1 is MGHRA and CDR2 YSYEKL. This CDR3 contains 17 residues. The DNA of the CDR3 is TGCGCCAGCAGCCAAGTAGCCGGGACAGGGGGCCGGCAGCCCCAGCATTTT. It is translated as CASSQVAGTGGRQPQHF.